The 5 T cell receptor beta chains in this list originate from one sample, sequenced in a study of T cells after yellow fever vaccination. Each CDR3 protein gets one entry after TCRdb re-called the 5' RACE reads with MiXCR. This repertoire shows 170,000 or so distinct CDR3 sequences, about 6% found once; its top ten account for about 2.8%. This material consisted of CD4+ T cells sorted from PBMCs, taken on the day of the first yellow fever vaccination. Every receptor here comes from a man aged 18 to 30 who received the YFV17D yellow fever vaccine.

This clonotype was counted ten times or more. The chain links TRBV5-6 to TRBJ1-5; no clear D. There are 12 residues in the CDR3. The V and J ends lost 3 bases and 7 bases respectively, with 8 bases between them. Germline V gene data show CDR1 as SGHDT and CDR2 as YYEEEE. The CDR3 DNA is TGTGCCAGCAGCTCTTTAGGGCAGCCCCAGCATTTT. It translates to CASSSLGQPQHF.

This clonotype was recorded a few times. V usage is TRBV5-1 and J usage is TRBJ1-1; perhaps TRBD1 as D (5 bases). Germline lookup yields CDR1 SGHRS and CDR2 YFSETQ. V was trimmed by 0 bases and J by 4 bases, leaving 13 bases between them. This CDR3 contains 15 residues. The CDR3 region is CASSLDPAGSTEAFF. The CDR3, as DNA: TGCGCCAGCAGCTTGGATCCAGCAGGGAGCACTGAAGCTTTCTTT.

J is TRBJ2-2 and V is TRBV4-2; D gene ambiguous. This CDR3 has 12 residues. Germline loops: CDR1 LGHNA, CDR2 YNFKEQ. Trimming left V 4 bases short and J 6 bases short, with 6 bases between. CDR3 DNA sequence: TGTGCCAGCAGCCCATTCCCCGGGGAGCTGTTTTTT. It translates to CASSPFPGELFF.

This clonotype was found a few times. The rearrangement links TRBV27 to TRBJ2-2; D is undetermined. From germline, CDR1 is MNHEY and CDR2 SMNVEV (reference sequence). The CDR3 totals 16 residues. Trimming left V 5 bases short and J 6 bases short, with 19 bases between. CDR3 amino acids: CASSRYYRRSPGELFF. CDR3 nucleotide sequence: TGTGCCAGCAGTCGCTACTACCGCCGTTCCCCCGGGGAGCTGTTTTTT.

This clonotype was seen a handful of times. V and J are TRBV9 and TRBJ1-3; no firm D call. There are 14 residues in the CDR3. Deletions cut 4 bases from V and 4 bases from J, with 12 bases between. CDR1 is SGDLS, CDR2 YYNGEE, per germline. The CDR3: CASSTRPGGNTIYF. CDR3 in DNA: TGTGCCAGCAGCACCCGCCCGGGCGGAAACACCATATATTTT.